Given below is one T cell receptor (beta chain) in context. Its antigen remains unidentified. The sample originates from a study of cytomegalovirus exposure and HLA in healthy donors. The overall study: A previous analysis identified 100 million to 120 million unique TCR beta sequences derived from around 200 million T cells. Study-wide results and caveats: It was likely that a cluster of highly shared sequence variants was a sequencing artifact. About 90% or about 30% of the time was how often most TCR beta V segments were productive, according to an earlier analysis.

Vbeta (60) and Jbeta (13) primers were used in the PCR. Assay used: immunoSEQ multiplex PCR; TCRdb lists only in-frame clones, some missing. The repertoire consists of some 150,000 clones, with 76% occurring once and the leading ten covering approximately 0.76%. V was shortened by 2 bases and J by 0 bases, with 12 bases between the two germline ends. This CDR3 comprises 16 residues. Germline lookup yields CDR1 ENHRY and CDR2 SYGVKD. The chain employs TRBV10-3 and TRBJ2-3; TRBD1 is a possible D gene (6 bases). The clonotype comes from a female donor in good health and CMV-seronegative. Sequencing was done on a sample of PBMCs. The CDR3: CAISERDKTSTDTQYF. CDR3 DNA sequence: TGTGCCATCAGTGAGCGGGACAAAACTAGCACAGATACGCAGTATTTT.